This T cell receptor beta chain was profiled in a study of T cell responses to AZD1222 COVID-19 vaccine (TCRdb year 2021). For the wider study: AZD1222 recipients whose second dose came at about 4 weeks and those whose second dose came at about 12 weeks were combined into one group, since spike-specific TCR depth and breadth did not differ between the two schedules. TCR sequencing was performed for 230 to 250 trial participants, of whom around 200 were given two doses of AZD1222 and some 25 were given two doses of MenACWY control vaccine. Trial participants were enrolled into age subgroups of 18-55, 56-69 and 70-plus years, which contained 148, 28 and 57 TCR-sequenced participants, respectively. The paper's findings and limits, for the study overall: Only six AZD1222 recipients were SARS-CoV-2 seropositive at baseline, limiting conclusions about previously exposed vaccinees. Nearly half of unique spike-specific TCRs reportedly recognized epitopes outside regions mutated in the B.1.351 and B.1.1.7 variants. Participants were mostly white British and included more females than males, and it was suggested by the authors that clonal diversity may have been underestimated. Because no samples from the day 14 peak response were available, repertoires could be characterized only after the peak T cell response. CD4 TCRs associated with the vaccine covered the entire spike protein, and the dominant responses were in regions 160-218 and 743-854. After two AZD1222 doses, spike-specific TCR breadth and depth were significantly higher than at day 0 and than in MenACWY recipients. In the small 56-69-year group, the increase in depth fell short of significance, most likely because of low power.

The CDR3 regions of human TCRbeta chains were subjected to immunosequencing. The original pipeline was this. Repertoire TCRs were checked for matches against a reference library of SARS-CoV-2-specific TCRs that had been generated using the MIRA antigen-specificity platform. Breadth was defined as the fraction of unique TCRs that were SARS-CoV-2-associated. Depth was defined as the fraction of total T cells that were SARS-CoV-2-associated. Using the MIRA data, every spike-specific TCR was mapped to the spike region that the TCR reacted to and assigned to either a CD4 or a CD8 class. Log10-transformed breadth and depth values were compared by one-way ANOVA with Sidak's multiple comparisons tests. The table was pulled from immuneACCESS by TCRdb, which kept in-frame rearrangements only. Such tables lose some clones; where checked, under half of the loss comes from unresolved V genes, and the rest has no known cause. V and J calls and clone size are those listed in that table; D and trimming were worked out from the DNA. This sample holds approximately 76,000 clones; 65% to 85% were observed only once. The ten most abundant clones make up 2.5% to 3% of the sample.

In this sample, this clone turned up once. Its antigen remains undetermined. One base away there is no much larger clone; base qualities are not given. In the paper's terms, the time point label means: baseline before first vaccination. Vaccinee samples came from UK trials COV001 and COV002, including a single-blind randomized controlled phase 2/3 trial of AZD1222 (ChAdOx1 nCoV-19) in healthy adults. For TCRbeta chain sequencing, PBMC samples from trial participants were taken at day 0 and at day 28 after the second dose. Counted from cysteine to phenylalanine, this CDR3 has 14 amino acids. Only the CDR3 DNA stays, 42 bases, in frame from base 1. In the germline V gene, CDR1 corresponds to MNHEY and CDR2 to SVGAGI. The junction carries 12 bases between V and J, which are trimmed by 7 bases and 0 bases respectively.

The sequence was collected from an adult in good health. The source was peripheral blood, collected on day 0 of AZD1222 vaccination. This chain joins TRBV6-5 to TRBJ1-1, with the D gene not confidently named. The DNA sequence is TGTGCCAGCATCGACGCGAATCTGAACACTGAAGCTTTCTTT. Its protein product is CASIDANLNTEAFF.